The clone carrying this TCR beta chain came up a few times. This table comes from immunoSEQ multiplex PCR, and its TCRdb copy is limited to in-frame clones, with some not included. The data hold 250,000 or so clones, with 84% observed a single time. This record comes from a study of blood T cell repertoires in COVID-19. The ends lost 5 bases at V and 1 base at J; junction bases unmatched: 3. The CDR3 sequence is 15 residues long. CDR1 and CDR2 from the germline V gene are KGHSH and LQKENI. The chain recombines TRBV18 with TRBJ1-5, with 9 bases that match TRBD1. The specimen was peripheral blood. The source of this sequence is a middle-aged woman who had recovered from COVID-19. The CDR3 reads CASSTGGRSNQPQHF. The CDR3, as DNA: TGTGCCAGCTCAACAGGGGGCCGGAGCAATCAGCCCCAGCATTTT.